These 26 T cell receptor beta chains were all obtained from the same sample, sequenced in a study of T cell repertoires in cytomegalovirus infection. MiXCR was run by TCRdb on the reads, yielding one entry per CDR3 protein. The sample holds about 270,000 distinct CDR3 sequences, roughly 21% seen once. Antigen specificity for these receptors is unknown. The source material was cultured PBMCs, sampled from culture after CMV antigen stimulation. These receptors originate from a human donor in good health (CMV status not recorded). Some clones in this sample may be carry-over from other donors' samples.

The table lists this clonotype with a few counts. CDR3 in amino acids: CATLDGLAGLGEQFF. The DNA for the CDR3 is TGTGCCACCTTAGATGGACTAGCGGGATTGGGTGAGCAGTTCTTC. This rearrangement joins TRBV15 to TRBJ2-1, with TRBD2 matching over 12 bases. The junction had 11 bases not matched to a gene; V was cut back by 8 bases and J by 9 bases. The CDR3 extends over 15 amino acids. CDR1 is LNHNV, CDR2 YYDKDF, per germline (reference sequence).

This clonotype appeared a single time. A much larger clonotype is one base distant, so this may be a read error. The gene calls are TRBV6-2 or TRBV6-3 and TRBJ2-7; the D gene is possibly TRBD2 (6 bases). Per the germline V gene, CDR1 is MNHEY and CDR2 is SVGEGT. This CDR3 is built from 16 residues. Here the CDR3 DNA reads TGTGCCAACAGTTACCCCTCCCTGGGAGGAGGATACGAGCAGTACTTC. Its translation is CANSYPSLGGGYEQYF.

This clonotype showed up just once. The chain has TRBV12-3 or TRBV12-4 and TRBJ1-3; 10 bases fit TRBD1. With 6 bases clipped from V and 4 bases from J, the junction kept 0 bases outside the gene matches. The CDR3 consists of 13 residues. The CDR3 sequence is CASRDRGGNTIYF. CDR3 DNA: TGTGCCAGCAGGGACAGGGGGGGAAACACCATATATTTT.

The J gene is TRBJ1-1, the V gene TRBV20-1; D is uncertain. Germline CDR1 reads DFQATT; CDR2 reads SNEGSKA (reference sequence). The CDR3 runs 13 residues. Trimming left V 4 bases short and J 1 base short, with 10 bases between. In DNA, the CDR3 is TGCAGTGCTACCGGTGTCAGGAACACTGAAGCTTTCTTT. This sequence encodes CSATGVRNTEAFF.

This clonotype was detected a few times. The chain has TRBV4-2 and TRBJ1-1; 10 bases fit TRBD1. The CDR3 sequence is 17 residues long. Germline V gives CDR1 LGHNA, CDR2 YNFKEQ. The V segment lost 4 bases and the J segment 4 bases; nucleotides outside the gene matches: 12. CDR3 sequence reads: CASSLGQGDGGGTEAFF. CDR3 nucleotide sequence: TGTGCCAGCAGCCTCGGACAGGGGGACGGAGGAGGCACTGAAGCTTTCTTT.

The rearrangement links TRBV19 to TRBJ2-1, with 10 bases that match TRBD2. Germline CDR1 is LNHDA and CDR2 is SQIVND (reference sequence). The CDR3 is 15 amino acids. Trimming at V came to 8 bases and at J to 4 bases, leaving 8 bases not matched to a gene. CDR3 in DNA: TGTGCCAGTGGAGAGGGGACTAGCGAGTACAATGAGCAGTTCTTC. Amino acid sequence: CASGEGTSEYNEQFF. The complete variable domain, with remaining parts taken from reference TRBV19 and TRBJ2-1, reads DGGITQSPKYLFRKEGQNVTLSCEQNLNHDAMYWYRQDPGQGLRLIYYSQIVNDFQKGDIAEGYSVSREKKESFPLTVTSAQKNPTAFYLCASGEGTSEYNEQFFGPGTRLTVL.

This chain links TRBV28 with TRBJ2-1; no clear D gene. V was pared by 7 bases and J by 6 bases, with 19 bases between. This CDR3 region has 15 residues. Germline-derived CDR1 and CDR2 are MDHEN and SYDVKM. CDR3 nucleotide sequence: TGTGCCAGCATCGCCGTAGGGAATGAGGTCAATGAGCAGTTCTTC. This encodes CASIAVGNEVNEQFF.

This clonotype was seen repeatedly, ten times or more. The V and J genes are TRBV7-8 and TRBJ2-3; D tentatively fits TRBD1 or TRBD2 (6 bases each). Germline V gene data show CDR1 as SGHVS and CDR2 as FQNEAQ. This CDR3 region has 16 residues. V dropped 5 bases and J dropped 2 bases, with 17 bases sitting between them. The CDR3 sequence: CASSPDAGGYTDTQYF. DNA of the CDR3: TGTGCCAGCAGCCCAGATGCCGGGGGCTACACAGATACGCAGTATTTT.

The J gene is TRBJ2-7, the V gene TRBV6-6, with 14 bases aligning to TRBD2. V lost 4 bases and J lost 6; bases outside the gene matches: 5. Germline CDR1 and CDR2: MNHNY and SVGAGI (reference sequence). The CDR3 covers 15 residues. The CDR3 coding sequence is TGTGCCAGCAGTTCCGGGACTAGCGGGAGAGGCGAGCAGTACGTC. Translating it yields CASSSGTSGRGEQYV.

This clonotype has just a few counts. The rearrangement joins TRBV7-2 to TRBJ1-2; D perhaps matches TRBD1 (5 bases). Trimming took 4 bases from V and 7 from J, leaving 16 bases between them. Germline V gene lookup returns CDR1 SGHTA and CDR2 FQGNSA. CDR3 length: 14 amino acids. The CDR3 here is CASSSNGGRGGYTF. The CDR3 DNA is TGTGCCAGCAGCTCGAACGGGGGGAGGGGTGGCTACACCTTC. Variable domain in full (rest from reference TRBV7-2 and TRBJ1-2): GAGVSQSPSNKVTEKGKDVELRCDPISGHTALYWYRQSLGQGLEFLIYFQGNSAPDKSGLPSDRFSAERTGGSVSTLTIQRTQQEDSAVYLCASSSNGGRGGYTFGSGTRLTVV.

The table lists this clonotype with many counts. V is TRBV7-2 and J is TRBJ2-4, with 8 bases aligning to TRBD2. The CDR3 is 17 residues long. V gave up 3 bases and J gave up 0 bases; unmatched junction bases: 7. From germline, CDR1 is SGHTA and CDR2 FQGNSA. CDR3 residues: CASSLRGALLAKNIQYF. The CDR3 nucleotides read TGTGCCAGCAGCTTGCGGGGGGCGCTACTAGCCAAAAACATTCAGTACTTC.

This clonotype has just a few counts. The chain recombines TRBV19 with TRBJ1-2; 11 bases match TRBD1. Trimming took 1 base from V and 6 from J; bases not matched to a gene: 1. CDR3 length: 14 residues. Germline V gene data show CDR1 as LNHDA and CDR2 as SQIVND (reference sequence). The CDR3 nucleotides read TGTGCCAGTAGTATAGGGACAGGGGGCCATGGCTACACCTTC. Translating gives CASSIGTGGHGYTF.

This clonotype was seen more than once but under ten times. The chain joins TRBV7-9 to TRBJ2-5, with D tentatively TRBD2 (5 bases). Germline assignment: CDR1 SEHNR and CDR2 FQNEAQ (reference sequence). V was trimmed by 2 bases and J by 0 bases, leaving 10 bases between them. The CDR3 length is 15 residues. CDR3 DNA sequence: TGTGCCAGCAGCTTAAGCGGTTGGTACCAAGAGACCCAGTACTTC. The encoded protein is CASSLSGWYQETQYF. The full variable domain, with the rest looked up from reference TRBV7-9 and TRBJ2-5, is DTGVSQNPRHKITKRGQNVTFRCDPISEHNRLYWYRQTLGQGPEFLTYFQNEAQLEKSRLLSDRFSAERPKGSFSTLEIQRTEQGDSAMYLCASSLSGWYQETQYFGPGTRLLVL.

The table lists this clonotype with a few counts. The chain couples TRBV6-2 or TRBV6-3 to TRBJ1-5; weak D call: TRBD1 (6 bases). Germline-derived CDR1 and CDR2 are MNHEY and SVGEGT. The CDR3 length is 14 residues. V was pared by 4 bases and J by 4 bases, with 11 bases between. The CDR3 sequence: CASSLSGTNQPQHF. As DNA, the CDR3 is TGTGCCAGCAGTTTGTCAGGGACAAATCAGCCCCAGCATTTT.

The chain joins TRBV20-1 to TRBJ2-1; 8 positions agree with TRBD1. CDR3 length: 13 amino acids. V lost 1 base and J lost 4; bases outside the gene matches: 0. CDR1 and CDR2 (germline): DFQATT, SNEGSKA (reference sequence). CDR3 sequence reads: CSARGTGYNEQFF. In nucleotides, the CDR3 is TGCAGTGCTAGAGGGACAGGGTACAATGAGCAGTTCTTC.

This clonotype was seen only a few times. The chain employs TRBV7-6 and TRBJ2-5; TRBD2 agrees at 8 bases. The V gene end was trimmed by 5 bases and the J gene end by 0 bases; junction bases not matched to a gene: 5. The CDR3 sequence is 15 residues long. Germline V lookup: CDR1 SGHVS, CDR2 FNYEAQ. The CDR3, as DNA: TGTGCCAGCAGCCCGGGACTAGAGTACCAAGAGACCCAGTACTTC. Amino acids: CASSPGLEYQETQYF.

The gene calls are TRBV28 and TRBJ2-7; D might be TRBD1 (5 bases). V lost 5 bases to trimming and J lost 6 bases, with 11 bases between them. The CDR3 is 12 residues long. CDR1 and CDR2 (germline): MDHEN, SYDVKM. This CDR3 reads CASSVGVGEQYF. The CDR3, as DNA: TGTGCCAGCAGTGTAGGGGTGGGCGAGCAGTACTTC. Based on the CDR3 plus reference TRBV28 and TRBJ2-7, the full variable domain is DVKVTQSSRYLVKRTGEKVFLECVQDMDHENMFWYRQDPGLGLRLIYFSYDVKMKEKGDIPEGYSVSREKKERFSLILESASTNQTSMYLCASSVGVGEQYFGPGTRLTVT.

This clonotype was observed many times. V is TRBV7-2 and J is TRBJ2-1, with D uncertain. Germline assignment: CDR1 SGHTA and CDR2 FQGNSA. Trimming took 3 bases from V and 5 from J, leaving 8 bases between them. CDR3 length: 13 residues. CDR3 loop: CASSFALNNEQFF. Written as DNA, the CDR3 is TGTGCCAGCAGCTTTGCACTTAACAATGAGCAGTTCTTC.

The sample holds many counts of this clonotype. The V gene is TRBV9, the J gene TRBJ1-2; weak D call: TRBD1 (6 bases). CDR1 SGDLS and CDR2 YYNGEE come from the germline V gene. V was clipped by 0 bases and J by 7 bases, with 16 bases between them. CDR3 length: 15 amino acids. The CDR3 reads CASSVGATGSRGYTF. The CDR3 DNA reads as TGTGCCAGCAGCGTAGGCGCGACAGGTAGCCGTGGCTACACCTTC.

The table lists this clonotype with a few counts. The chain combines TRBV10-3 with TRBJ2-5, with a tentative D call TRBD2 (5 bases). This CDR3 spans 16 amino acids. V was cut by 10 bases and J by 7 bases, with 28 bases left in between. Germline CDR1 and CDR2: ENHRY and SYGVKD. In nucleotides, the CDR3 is TGTGCCACAGCACAAACCGCCGGGATCGAGTCAATGACCCAGTACTTC. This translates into CATAQTAGIESMTQYF.

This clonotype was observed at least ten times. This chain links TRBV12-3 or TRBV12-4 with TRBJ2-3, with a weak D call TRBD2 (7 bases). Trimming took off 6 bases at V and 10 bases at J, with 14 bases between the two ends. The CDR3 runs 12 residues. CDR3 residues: CASSAGGGAQYF. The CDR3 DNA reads TGTGCCAGCAGCGCCGGAGGGGGGGCGCAGTATTTT.

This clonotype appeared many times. Written as DNA, the CDR3 is TGTGCCAGCAGTTACGGATCGGGGCGCGGGGAGCTGTTTTTT. This sequence encodes CASSYGSGRGELFF. J is TRBJ2-2 and V is TRBV6-2 or TRBV6-3; D tentatively fits TRBD1 or TRBD2 (5 bases each). This CDR3 is built from 14 residues. Trimming took off 2 bases at V and 7 bases at J, with 11 bases between the two ends. CDR1 and CDR2 from the germline V gene are MNHEY and SVGEGT.

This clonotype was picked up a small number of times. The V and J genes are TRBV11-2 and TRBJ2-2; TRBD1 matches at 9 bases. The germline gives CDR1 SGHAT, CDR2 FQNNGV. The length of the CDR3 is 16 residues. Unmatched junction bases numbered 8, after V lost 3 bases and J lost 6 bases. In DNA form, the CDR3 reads TGTGCCAGCAGCTTCACCGGGACAGGGATCCCCGGGGAGCTGTTTTTT. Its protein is CASSFTGTGIPGELFF. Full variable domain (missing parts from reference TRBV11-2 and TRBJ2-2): EAGVAQSPRYKIIEKRQSVAFWCNPISGHATLYWYQQILGQGPKLLIQFQNNGVVDDSQLPKDRFSAERLKGVDSTLKIQPAKLEDSAVYLCASSFTGTGIPGELFFGEGSRLTVL.

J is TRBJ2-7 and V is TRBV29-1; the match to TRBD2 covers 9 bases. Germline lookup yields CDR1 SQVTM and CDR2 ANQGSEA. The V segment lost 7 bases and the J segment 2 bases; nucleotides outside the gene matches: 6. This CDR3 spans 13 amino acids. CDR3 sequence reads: CSATSGFPYEQYF. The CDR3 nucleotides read TGCAGCGCCACTAGCGGGTTTCCCTACGAGCAGTACTTC.

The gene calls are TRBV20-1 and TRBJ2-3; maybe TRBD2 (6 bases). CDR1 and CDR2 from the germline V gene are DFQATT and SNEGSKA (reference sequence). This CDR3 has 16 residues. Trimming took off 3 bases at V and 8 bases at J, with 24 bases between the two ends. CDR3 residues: CSASLQDYRARGTQYF. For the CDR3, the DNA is TGCAGTGCTAGCCTCCAGGACTACCGGGCAAGGGGTACGCAGTATTTT.

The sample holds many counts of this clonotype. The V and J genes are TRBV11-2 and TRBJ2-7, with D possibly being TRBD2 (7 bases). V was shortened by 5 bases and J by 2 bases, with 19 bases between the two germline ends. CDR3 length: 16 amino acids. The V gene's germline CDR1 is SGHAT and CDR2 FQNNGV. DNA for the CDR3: TGTGCCAGCAGCCCCCTCGAGGGGGGGACTACCTACGAGCAGTACGTC. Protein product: CASSPLEGGTTYEQYV.